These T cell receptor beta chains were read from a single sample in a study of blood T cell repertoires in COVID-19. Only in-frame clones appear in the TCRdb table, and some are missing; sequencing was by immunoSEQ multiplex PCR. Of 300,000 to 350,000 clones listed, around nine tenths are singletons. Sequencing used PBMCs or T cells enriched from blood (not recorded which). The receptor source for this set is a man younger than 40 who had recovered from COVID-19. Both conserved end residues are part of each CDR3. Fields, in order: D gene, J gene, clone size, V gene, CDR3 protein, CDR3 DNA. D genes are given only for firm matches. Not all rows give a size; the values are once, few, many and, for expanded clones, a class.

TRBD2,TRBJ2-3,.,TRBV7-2,CASSLSLAGGLDTQYF,TGTGCCAGCAGCTTATCGTTAGCGGGGGGGTTAGATACGCAGTATTTT
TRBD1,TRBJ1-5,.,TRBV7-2,CASSLGGQAGNQPQHF,TGTGCCAGCAGCTTAGGGGGACAGGCCGGGAATCAGCCCCAGCATTTT
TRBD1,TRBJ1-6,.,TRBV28,CASSLWEGAGSSPLHF,TGTGCCAGCAGTTTATGGGAGGGGGCTGGAAGTTCACCCCTCCACTTT
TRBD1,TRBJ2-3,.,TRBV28,CASSFPGQSTTDTQYF,TGTGCCAGCAGTTTCCCGGGACAGAGTACCACAGATACGCAGTATTTT
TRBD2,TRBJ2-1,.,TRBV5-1,CASRSLAGGGNEQFF,TGCGCCAGCAGGTCCCTAGCGGGGGGCGGCAATGAGCAGTTCTTC
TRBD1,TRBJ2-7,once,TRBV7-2,CASSLLTGSSYEQYF,TGTGCCAGCAGCCTCTTGACAGGGAGCTCCTACGAGCAGTACTTC
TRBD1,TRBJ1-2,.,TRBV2,CASSRDRIYGYTF,TGTGCCAGCAGTCGGGACAGGATCTATGGCTACACCTTC
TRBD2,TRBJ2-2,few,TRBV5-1,CASSKGLAGEARTGELFF,TGCGCCAGCAGCAAGGGACTAGCGGGGGAAGCGAGGACCGGGGAGCTGTTTTTT
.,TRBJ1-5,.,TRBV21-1,CASSTQSLAQPQHF,TGTGCCAGCAGCACACAGTCCCTAGCTCAGCCCCAGCATTTT
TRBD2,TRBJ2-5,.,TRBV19,CASTRRASGGLETQYF,TGTGCCAGTACCCGGCGGGCTAGCGGGGGGTTAGAGACCCAGTACTTC
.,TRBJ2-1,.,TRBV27,CASSLEQALYNEQFF,TGTGCCAGCAGTTTAGAACAGGCCCTATACAATGAGCAGTTCTTC
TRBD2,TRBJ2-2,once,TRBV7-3,CASSFVSGGPGTGELFF,TGTGCCAGCAGCTTTGTATCGGGGGGGCCTGGCACCGGGGAGCTGTTTTTT
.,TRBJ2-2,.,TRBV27,CASGRQVNTGELFF,TGTGCCAGCGGGAGACAGGTGAACACCGGGGAGCTGTTTTTT
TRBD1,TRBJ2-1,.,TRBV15,CATSRDGPYEGQLYNEQFF,TGTGCCACCAGCAGAGACGGGCCTTATGAGGGACAGCTCTACAATGAGCAGTTCTTC
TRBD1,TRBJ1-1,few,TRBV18,CASSRRGPNEAFF,TGTGCCAGCTCGCGCAGGGGGCCTAACGAAGCTTTCTTT
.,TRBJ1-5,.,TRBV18,CASSPFPRQRMATGNQPQHF,TGTGCCAGCTCACCATTTCCGCGACAGAGAATGGCTACGGGCAATCAGCCCCAGCATTTT
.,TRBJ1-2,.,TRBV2,CASSEEAGGYTF,TGTGCCAGCAGTGAGGAAGCGGGTGGCTACACCTTC
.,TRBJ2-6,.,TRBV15,CATSRGTGSGANVLTF,TGTGCCACCAGCCGAGGAACAGGGTCTGGGGCCAACGTCCTGACTTTC
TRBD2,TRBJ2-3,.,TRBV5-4,CASSSGTRPSTDTQYF,TGTGCCAGCAGCTCCGGGACTAGACCGAGCACAGATACGCAGTATTTT
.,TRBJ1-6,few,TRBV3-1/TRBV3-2,CASSQVPGNSPLHF,TGTGCCAGCAGCCAAGTCCCAGGGAATTCACCCCTCCACTTT
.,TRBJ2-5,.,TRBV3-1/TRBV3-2,CASSLTEQETQYF,TGTGCCAGCAGCCTGACAGAGCAAGAGACCCAGTACTTC
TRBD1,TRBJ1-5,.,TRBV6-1,CASSDSGGQGKGNQPQHF,TGTGCCAGCAGTGATAGTGGGGGACAGGGGAAGGGCAATCAGCCCCAGCATTTT
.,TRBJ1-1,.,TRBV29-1,CSVESGRETGREAFF,TGCAGCGTTGAGAGTGGAAGGGAGACAGGCAGGGAAGCTTTCTTT
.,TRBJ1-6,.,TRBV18,CASSPGVYNSPLHF,TGTGCCAGCTCACCAGGAGTCTATAATTCACCCCTCCACTTT
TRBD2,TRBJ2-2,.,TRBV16,CASSRKRGAVTGELFF,TGTGCCAGCAGTCGGAAGCGGGGGGCCGTCACCGGGGAGCTGTTTTTT
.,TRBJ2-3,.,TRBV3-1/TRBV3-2,CASSQNPSGDTQYF,TGTGCCAGCAGCCAAAACCCCTCCGGGGATACGCAGTATTTT
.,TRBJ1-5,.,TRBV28,CASRTYGGSNQPQHF,TGTGCCAGCAGGACCTACGGGGGAAGCAATCAGCCCCAGCATTTT
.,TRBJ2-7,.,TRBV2,CASSVGGSSYEQYF,TGTGCCAGCAGTGTCGGCGGCAGCTCCTACGAGCAGTACTTC